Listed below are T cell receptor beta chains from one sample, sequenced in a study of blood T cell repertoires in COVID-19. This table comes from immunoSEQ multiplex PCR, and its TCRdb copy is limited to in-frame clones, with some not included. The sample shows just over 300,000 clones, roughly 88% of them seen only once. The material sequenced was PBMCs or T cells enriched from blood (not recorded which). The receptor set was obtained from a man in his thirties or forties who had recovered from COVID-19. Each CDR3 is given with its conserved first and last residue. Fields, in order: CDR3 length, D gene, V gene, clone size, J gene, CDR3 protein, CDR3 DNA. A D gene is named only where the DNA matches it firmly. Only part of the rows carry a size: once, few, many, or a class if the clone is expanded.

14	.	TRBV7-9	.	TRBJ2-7	CASSPTVSWDEQYF	TGTGCCAGCAGCCCCACAGTCTCTTGGGACGAGCAGTACTTC
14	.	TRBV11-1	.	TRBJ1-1	CASSLALTGTEAFF	TGTGCCAGCAGCTTAGCCCTGACAGGAACTGAAGCTTTCTTT
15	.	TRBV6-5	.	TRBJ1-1	CASSYWSGSRTEAFF	TGTGCCAGCAGTTACTGGTCGGGGAGTAGGACTGAAGCTTTCTTT
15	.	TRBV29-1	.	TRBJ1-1	CSVEYPGFRNTEAFF	TGCAGCGTTGAGTATCCAGGCTTTAGGAACACTGAAGCTTTCTTT
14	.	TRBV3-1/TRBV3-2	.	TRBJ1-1	CASSQNQGGTEAFF	TGTGCCAGCAGCCAAAACCAGGGAGGCACTGAAGCTTTCTTT
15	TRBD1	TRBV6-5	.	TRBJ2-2	CASSPGQGIAGELFF	TGTGCCAGCAGTCCGGGACAGGGGATCGCCGGGGAGCTGTTTTTT
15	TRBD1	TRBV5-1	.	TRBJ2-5	CASSLVGTEEETQYF	TGCGCCAGCAGCTTGGTCGGGACAGAAGAAGAGACCCAGTACTTC
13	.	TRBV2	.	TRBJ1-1	CASRNGGSTEAFF	TGTGCCAGCAGGAACGGGGGGAGCACTGAAGCTTTCTTT
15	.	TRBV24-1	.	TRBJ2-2	CATSDLRRGAGELFF	TGTGCCACCAGTGATTTGCGCAGGGGAGCCGGGGAGCTGTTTTTT
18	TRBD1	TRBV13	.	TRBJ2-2	CASSLVQGAIATTGELFF	TGTGCCAGCAGCTTAGTACAGGGGGCGATCGCGACCACCGGGGAGCTGTTTTTT
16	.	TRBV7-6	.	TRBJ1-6	CASSLVVGAGNSPLHF	TGTGCCAGCAGCTTAGTGGTGGGCGCGGGGAATTCACCCCTCCACTTT
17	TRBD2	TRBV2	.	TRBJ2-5	CASNAGTSGGRAGTQYF	TGTGCCAGCAATGCCGGGACTAGCGGGGGCCGGGCGGGGACCCAGTACTTC
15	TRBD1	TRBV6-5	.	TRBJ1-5	CASSRTGGMQQPQHF	TGTGCCAGCAGCCGGACAGGGGGCATGCAGCAGCCCCAGCATTTT
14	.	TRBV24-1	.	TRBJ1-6	CATSDQGKGSPLHF	TGTGCCACCAGTGACCAGGGGAAGGGTTCACCCCTCCACTTT
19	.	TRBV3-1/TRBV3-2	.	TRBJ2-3	CASSHLQDDWAGRSDTQYF	TGTGCCAGCAGCCATCTGCAGGATGACTGGGCGGGGCGCTCCGATACGCAGTATTTT
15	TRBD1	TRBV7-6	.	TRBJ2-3	CASSPGQLSTDTQYF	TGTGCCAGCAGCCCGGGACAGCTTAGCACAGATACGCAGTATTTT
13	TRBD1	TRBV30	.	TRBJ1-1	CAWGQGGRTEAFF	TGTGCCTGGGGACAGGGAGGTAGAACTGAAGCTTTCTTT
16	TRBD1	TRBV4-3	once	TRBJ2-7	CASSQVFGGQGYEQYF	TGCGCCAGCAGCCAAGTGTTTGGCGGACAGGGCTACGAGCAGTACTTC
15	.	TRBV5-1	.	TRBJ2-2	CASSLAVGAGGELFF	TGCGCCAGCAGCTTGGCTGTGGGGGCAGGCGGGGAGCTGTTTTTT
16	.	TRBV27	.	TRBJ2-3	CASSLFGSGSTDTQYF	TGTGCCAGCAGTTTATTCGGTTCAGGGTCCACAGATACGCAGTATTTT
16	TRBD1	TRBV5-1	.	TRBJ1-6	CASSLGDRESLRPLHF	TGCGCCAGCAGCTTGGGGGACAGGGAATCCCTACGACCCCTCCACTTT